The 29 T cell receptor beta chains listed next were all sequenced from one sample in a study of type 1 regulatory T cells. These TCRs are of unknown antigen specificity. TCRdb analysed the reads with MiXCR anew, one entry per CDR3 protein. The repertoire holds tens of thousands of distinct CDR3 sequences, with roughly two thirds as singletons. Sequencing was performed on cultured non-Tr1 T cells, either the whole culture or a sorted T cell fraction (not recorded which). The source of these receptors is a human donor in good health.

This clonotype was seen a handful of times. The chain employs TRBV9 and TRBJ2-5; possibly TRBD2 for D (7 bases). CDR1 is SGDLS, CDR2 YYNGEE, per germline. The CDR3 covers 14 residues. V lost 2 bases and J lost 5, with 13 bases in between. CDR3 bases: TGTGCCAGCAGCGTTTTCGGGGGGCACGAGACCCAGTACTTC. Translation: CASSVFGGHETQYF.

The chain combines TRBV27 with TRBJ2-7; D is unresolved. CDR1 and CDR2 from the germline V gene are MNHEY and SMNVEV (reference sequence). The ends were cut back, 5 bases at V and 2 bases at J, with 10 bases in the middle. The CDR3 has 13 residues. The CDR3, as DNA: TGTGCCAGCAGTCCATTCATAACCTACGAGCAGTACTTC. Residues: CASSPFITYEQYF.

CDR3 loop: CASSLEGLGITGELFF. CDR3 coding DNA: TGTGCCAGCAGCTTAGAGGGACTAGGGATCACCGGGGAGCTGTTTTTT. V and J are TRBV7-3 and TRBJ2-2, with TRBD2 identical over 8 bases. There are 16 residues in the CDR3. V was pared by 2 bases and J by 4 bases, with 6 bases of the junction left unmatched. The germline V gene encodes CDR1 SGHTA and CDR2 FQGTGA.

CDR3 nucleotides: TGTGCCAGCAGCGTGACTGACTCTGGGGCCAACGTCCTGACTTTC. This translates into CASSVTDSGANVLTF. J is TRBJ2-6 and V is TRBV9, with D unresolved. Trimming pared 2 bases from V and 0 bases from J, leaving 6 bases between. Germline V lookup: CDR1 SGDLS, CDR2 YYNGEE. The CDR3 runs 15 residues.

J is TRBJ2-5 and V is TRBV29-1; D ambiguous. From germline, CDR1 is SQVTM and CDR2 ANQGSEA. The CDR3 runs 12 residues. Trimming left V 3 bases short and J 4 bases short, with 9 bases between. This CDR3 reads CSVDTGAETQYF. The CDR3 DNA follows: TGCAGCGTTGATACGGGCGCAGAGACCCAGTACTTC.

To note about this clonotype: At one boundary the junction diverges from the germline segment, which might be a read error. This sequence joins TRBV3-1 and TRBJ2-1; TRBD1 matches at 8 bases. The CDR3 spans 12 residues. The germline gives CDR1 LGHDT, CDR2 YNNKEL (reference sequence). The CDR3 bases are TGTGCCAGCAGTCAAGGGACAGGTGAGCAGTTCTTC. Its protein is CASSQGTGEQFF.

The CDR3 DNA reads as TGCGCCAGCAGCTTCGGAGGGGAACCGAACACTGAAGCTTTCTTT. Translated, it gives CASSFGGEPNTEAFF. This chain links TRBV5-1 with TRBJ1-1, with D perhaps matching TRBD1 (5 bases). V gave up 2 bases and J gave up 1 base, with 12 bases separating them. The CDR3 is made up of 15 amino acids. The germline V gene has CDR1 SGHRS and CDR2 YFSETQ.

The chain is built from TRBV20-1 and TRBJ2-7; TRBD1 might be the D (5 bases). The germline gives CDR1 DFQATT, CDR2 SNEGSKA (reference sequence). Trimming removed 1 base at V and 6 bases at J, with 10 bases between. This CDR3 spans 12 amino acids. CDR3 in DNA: TGCAGTGCTAGAGGGGGCTATGGCGAGCAGTACTTC. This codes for CSARGGYGEQYF.

DNA for the CDR3: TGTGCCAGCAGTCAAATAACGGGAGCGGTCGATGAGCAGTTCTTC. Residues: CASSQITGAVDEQFF. The chain uses TRBV12-3 or TRBV12-4 and TRBJ2-1, with D possibly TRBD2 on 6 matching bases. V shed 5 bases and J shed 8 bases, with 19 bases lying between them. There are 15 residues in the CDR3.

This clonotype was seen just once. The CDR3 DNA is TGCAGTGCTAGTCCCTCGTTGGCAGGGGGCAAGGGCTACACCTTC. This codes for CSASPSLAGGKGYTF. The genes are TRBV20-1 and TRBJ1-2; TRBD1 agrees at 8 bases. This CDR3 has 15 amino acids. Germline V lookup: CDR1 DFQATT, CDR2 SNEGSKA (reference sequence). V lost 3 bases and J lost 8; bases outside the gene matches: 14.

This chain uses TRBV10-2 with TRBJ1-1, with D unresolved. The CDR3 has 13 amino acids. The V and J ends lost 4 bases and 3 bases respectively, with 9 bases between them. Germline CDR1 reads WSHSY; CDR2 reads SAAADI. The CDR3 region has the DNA TGCGCCAGCAGTGGCCTGGACTACACTGAAGCTTTCTTT. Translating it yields CASSGLDYTEAFF.

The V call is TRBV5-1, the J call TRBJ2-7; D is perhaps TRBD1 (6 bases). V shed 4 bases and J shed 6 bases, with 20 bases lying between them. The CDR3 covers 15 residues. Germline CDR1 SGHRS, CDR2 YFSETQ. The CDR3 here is CASSPGRGSVLEQYF. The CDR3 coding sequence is TGCGCCAGCAGCCCCGGAAGGGGGTCCGTTCTCGAGCAGTACTTC.

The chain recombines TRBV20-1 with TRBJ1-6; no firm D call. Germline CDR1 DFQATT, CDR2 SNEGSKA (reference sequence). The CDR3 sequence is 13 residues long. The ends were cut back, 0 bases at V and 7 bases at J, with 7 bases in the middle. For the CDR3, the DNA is TGCAGTGCTAGAGACCCCAGGAATTCACCCCTCCACTTT. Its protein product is CSARDPRNSPLHF.

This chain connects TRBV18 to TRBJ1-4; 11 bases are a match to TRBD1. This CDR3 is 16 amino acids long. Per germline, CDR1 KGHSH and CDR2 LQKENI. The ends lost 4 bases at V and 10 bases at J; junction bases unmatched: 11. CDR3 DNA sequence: TGTGCCAGCTCACGCGAAACCCCCGGGACAGGGGGAAAACTGTTTTTT. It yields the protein CASSRETPGTGGKLFF.

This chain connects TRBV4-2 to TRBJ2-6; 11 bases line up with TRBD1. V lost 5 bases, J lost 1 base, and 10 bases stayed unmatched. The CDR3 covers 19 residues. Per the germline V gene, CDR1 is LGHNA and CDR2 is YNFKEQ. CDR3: CASSSTTGTGGSGANVLTF. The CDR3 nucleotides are TGTGCCAGCAGCTCAACAACCGGGACAGGGGGGTCTGGGGCCAACGTCCTGACTTTC.

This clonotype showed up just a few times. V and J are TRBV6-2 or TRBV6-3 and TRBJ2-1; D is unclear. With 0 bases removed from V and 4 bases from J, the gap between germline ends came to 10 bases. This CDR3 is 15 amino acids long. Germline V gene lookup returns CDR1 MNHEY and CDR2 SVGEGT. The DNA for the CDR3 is TGTGCCAGCAGTTACTCATCGGTAAGATACAATGAGCAGTTCTTC. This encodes CASSYSSVRYNEQFF.

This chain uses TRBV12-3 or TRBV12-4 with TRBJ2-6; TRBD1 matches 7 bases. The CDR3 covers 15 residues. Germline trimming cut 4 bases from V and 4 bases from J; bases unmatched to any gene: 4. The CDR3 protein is CASSSRGGGANVLTF. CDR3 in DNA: TGTGCCAGCAGTTCTAGAGGGGGCGGGGCCAACGTCCTGACTTTC.

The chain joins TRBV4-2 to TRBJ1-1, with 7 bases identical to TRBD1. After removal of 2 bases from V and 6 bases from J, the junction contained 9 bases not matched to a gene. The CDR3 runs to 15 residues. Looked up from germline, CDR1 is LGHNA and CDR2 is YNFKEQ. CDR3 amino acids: CASSQRQGLSAEAFF. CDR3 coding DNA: TGTGCCAGCAGCCAAAGACAGGGTTTAAGTGCTGAAGCTTTCTTT.

CDR3 bases: TGCAGTGGGAGGTCCGGCGGCGAGCAGTACTTC. Translated: CSGRSGGEQYF. The rearrangement uses TRBV20-1 and TRBJ2-7; perhaps TRBD2 as D (5 bases). Per germline, CDR1 DFQATT and CDR2 SNEGSKA (reference sequence). Trimming removed 7 bases at V and 6 bases at J, with 13 bases between. The CDR3 totals 11 residues.

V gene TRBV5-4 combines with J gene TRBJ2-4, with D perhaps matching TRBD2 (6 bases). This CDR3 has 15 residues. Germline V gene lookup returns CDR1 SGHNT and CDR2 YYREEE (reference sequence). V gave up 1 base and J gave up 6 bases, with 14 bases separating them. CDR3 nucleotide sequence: TGTGCCAGCAGCTTGAAGCGGGCCACGCCAAACATTCAGTACTTC. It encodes CASSLKRATPNIQYF.

The CDR3, as DNA: TGTGCCTGGAGTAACCCGGCAACCAGGGGCTACGAGCAGTACTTC. Protein product: CAWSNPATRGYEQYF. V and J are TRBV30 and TRBJ2-7; D perhaps matches TRBD1 (6 bases). From germline, CDR1 is GTSNPN and CDR2 SVGIG (reference sequence). This CDR3 comprises 15 residues. Deletions cut 2 bases from V and 3 bases from J, with 17 bases between. Full variable domain (remainder filled in from reference TRBV30 and TRBJ2-7): SQTIHQWPATLVQPVGSPLSLECTVEGTSNPNLYWYRQAAGRGLQLLFYSVGIGQISSEVPQNLSASRPQDRQFILSSKKLLLSDSGFYLCAWSNPATRGYEQYFGPGTRLTVT.

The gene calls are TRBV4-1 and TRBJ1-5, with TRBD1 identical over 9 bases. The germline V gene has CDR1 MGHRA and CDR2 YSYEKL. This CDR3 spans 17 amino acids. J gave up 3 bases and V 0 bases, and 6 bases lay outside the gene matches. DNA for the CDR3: TGCGCCAGCAGCCAAGAAGGGGGACAGGGACTCAATCAGCCCCAGCATTTT. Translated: CASSQEGGQGLNQPQHF.

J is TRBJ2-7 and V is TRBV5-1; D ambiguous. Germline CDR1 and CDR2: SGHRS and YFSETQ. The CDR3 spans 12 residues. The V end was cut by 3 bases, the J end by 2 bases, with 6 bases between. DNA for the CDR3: TGCGCCAGCAGCTCCCCGGCCTACGAGCAGTACTTC. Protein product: CASSSPAYEQYF. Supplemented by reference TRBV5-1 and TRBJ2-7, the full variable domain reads KAGVTQTPRYLIKTRGQQVTLSCSPISGHRSVSWYQQTPGQGLQFLFEYFSETQRNKGNFPGRFSGRQFSNSRSEMNVSTLELGDSALYLCASSSPAYEQYFGPGTRLTVT.

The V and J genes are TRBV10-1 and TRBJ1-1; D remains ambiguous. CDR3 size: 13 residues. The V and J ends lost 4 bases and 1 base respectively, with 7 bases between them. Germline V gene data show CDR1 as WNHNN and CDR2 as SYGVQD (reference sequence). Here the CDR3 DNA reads TGCGCCAGCAGTGTAGCTGGGAACACTGAAGCTTTCTTT. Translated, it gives CASSVAGNTEAFF.

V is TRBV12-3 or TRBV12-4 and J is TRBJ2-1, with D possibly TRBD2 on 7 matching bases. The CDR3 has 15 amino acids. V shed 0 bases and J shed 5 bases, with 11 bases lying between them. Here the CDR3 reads CASSLAGGGDNEQFF. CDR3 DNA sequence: TGTGCCAGCAGTTTAGCGGGAGGGGGGGACAATGAGCAGTTCTTC.

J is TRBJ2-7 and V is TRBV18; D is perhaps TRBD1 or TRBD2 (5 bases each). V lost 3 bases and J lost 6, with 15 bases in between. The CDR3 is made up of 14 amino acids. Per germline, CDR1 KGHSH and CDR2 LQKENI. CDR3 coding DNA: TGTGCCAGCTCACCGCTACCCGATGGGGGCGAGCAGTACTTC. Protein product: CASSPLPDGGEQYF. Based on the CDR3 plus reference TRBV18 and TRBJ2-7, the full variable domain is NAGVMQNPRHLVRRRGQEARLRCSPMKGHSHVYWYRQLPEEGLKFMVYLQKENIIDESGMPKERFSAEFPKEGPSILRIQQVVRGDSAAYFCASSPLPDGGEQYFGPGTRLTVT.

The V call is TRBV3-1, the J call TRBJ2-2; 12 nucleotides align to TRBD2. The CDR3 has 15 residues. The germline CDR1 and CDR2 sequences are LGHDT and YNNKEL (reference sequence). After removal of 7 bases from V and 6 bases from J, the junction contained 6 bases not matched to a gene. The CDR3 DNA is TGTGCCAGCACCCCGACTAGCGGGAGCCCCGGGGAGCTGTTTTTT. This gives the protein CASTPTSGSPGELFF.

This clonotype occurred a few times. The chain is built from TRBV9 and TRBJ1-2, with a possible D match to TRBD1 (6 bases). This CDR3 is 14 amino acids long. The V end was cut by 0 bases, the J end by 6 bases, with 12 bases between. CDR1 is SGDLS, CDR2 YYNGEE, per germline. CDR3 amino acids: CASSVAGGLDGYTF. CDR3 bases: TGTGCCAGCAGCGTAGCTGGGGGGCTGGATGGCTACACCTTC.

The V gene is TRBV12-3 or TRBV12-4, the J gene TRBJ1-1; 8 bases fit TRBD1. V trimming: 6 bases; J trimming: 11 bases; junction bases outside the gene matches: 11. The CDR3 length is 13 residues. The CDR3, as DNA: TGTGCCAGCAGCCATGGGACAGGTAGGATGGCTTTCTTT. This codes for CASSHGTGRMAFF.